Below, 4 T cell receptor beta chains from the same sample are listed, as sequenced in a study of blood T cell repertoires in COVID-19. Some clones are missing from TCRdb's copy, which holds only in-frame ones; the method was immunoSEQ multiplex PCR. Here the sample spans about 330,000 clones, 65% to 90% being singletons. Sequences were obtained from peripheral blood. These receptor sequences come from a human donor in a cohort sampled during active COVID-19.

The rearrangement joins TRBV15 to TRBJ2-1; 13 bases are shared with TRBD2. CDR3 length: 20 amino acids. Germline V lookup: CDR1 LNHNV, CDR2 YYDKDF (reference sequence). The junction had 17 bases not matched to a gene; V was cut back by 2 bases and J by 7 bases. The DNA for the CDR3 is TGTGCCACCAGCAGATATACACTAGCGGGGGGGCACGCGGGTTTTAATGAGCAGTTCTTC. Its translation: CATSRYTLAGGHAGFNEQFF.

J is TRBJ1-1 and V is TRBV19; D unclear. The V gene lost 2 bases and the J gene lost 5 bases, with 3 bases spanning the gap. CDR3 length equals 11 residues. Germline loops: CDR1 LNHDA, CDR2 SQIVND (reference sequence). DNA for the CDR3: TGTGCCAGTAGTATACCGACTGAAGCTTTCTTT. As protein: CASSIPTEAFF.

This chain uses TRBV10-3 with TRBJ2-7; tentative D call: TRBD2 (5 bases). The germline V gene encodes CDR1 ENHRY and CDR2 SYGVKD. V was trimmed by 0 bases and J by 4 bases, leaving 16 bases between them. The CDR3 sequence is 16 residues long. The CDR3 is CAISESGRQGGYEQYF. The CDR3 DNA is TGTGCCATCAGTGAGTCCGGACGGCAAGGCGGGTACGAGCAGTACTTC.

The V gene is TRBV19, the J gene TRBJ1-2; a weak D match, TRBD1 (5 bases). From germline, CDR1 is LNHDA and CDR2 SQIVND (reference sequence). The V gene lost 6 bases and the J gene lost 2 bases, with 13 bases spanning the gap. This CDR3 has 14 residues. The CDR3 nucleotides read TGTGCCAGTAGCCGACGACAGACAAACTATGGCTACACCTTC. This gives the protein CASSRRQTNYGYTF.